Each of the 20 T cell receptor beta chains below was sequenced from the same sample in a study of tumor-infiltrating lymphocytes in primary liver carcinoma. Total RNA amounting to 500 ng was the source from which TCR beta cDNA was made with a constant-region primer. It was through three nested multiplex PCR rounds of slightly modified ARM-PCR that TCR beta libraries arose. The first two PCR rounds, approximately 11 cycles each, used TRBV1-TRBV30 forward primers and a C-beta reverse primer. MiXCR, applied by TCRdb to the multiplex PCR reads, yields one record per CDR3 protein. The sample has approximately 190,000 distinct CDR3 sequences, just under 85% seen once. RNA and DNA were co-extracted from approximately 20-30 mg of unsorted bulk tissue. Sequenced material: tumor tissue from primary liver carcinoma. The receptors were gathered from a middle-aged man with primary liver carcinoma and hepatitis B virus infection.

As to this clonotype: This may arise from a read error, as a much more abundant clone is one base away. CDR3 sequence reads: CASSLVGRTGELFF. The CDR3, as DNA: TGCGCCAGCAGCTTGGTAGGGCGGACCGGGGAGCTGTTTTTT. The chain carries TRBV5-1 and TRBJ2-2; D unresolved. The V gene lost 0 bases and the J gene lost 5 bases, with 8 bases spanning the gap. CDR3 length equals 14 residues. Looked up from germline, CDR1 is SGHRS and CDR2 is YFSETQ.

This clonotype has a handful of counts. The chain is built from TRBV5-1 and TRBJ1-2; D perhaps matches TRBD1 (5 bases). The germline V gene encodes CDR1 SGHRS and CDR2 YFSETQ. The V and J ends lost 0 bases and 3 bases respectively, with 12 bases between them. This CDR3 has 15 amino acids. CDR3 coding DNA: TGCGCCAGCAGCTTGGCGGGCAGGGAGGACTATGGCTACACCTTC. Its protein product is CASSLAGREDYGYTF.

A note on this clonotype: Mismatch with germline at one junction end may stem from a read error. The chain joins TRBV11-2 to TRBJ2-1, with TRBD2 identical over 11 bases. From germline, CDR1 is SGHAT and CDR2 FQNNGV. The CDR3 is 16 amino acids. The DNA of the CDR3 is TGTGCTAGCAGTTACCCCGGGACTAGCGGTAACAATGAGCAGTTCTTC. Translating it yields CASSYPGTSGNNEQFF.

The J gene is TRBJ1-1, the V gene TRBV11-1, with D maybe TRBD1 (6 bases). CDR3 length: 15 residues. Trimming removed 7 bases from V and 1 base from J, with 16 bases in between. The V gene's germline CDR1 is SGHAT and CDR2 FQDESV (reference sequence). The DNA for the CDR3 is TGTGCCAGCAACACGCGACAGGATCGGAACACTGAAGCTTTCTTT. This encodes CASNTRQDRNTEAFF.

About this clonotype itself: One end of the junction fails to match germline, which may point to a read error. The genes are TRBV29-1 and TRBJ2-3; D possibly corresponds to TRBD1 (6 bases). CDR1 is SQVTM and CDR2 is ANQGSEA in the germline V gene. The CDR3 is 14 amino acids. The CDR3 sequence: CSIEGQGSSDTQYF. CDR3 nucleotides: TGCAGCATTGAGGGACAAGGGAGTTCAGATACCCAGTATTTT.

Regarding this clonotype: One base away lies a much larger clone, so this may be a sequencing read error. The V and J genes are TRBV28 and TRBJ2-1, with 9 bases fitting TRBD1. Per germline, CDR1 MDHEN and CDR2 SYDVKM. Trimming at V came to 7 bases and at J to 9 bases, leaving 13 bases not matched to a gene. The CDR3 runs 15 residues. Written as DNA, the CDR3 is TGTGCCAGCACTACACACAGGGGGCGGGTAGGTGAGCAGTTCTTC. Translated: CASTTHRGRVGEQFF.

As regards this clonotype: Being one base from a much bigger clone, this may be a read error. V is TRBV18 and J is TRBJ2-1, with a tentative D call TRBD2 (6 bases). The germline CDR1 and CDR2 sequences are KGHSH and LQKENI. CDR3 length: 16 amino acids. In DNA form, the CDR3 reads TGTGCCAGCTCACCATTTAGCGGTGTATCCTACAATAAGCAGTTCTTC. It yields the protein CASSPFSGVSYNKQFF.

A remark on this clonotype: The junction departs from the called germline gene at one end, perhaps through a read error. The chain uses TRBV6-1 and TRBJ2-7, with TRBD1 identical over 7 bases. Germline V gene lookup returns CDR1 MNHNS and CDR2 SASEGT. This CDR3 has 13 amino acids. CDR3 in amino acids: CATEIGGHYVQYF. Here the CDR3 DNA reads TGTGCCACCGAGATAGGGGGCCACTACGTGCAGTACTTC.

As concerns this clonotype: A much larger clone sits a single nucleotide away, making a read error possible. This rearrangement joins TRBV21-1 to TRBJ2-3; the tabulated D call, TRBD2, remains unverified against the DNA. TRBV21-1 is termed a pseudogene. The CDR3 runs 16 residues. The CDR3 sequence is CARSKARLAGGDTQYF. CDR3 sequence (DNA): TGTGCCAGAAGCAAAGCGCGACTAGCAGGCGGAGATACGCAGTATTTT.

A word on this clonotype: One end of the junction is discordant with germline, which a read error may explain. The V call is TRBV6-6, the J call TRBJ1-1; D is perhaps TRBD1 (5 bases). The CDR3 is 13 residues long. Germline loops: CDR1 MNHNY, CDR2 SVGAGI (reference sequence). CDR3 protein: CASSFKGNTEAFF. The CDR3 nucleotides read TGTGCCAGCAGTTTCAAGGGGAACACTGAGGCTTTCTTT.

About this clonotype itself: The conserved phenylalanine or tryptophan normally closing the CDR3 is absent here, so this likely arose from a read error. This CDR3 is CASREDSGDDQYI. CDR3 coding DNA: TGTGCTAGCAGGGAAGACAGTGGGGACGACCAGTACATC. The V and J genes are TRBV11-1 and TRBJ2-7; TRBD1 or TRBD2 may be the D gene (5 bases each). The CDR3 is 13 residues long. In germline, CDR1 is SGHAT, CDR2 FQDESV (reference sequence).

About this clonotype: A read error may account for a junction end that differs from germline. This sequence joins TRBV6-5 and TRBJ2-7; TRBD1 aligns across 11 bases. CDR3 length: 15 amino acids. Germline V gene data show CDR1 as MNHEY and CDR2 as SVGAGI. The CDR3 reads CTSSDGTGGGYEQYF. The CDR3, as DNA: TGTACCAGCAGTGACGGGACAGGGGGAGGCTACGAACAGTACTTC.

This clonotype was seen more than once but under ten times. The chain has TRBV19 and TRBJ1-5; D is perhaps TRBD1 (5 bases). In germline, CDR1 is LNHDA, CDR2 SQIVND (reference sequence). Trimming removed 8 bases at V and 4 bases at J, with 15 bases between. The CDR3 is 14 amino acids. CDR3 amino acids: CASGPYGGNQPQHF. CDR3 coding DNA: TGTGCCAGTGGTCCGTATGGGGGGAATCAGCCCCAGCATTTT.

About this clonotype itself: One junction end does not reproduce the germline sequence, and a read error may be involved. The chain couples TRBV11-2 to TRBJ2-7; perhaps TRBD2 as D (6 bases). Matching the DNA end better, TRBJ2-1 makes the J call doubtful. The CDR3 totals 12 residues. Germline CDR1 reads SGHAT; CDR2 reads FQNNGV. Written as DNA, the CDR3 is TGTGCGAGCAACTTAGCGGTCGGCGAGCAGTTCTTC. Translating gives CASNLAVGEQFF.

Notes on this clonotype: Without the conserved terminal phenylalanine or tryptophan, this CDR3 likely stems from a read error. CDR3 bases: TGTGCCAGCATCTTGGATTTGGCGGGAAACGGCGATGAGCAGTTCCTC. This codes for CASILDLAGNGDEQFL. J is TRBJ2-1 and V is TRBV5-6, with D maybe TRBD2 (6 bases). The CDR3 runs 16 residues. The germline V gene encodes CDR1 SGHDT and CDR2 YYEEEE.

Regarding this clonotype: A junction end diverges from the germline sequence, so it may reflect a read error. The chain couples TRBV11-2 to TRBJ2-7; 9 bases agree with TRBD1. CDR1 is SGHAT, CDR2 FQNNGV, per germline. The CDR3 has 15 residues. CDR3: CASNLRWTGENKLYF. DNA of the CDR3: TGTGCCAGCAACTTACGATGGACAGGGGAAAACAAGCTGTACTTC.

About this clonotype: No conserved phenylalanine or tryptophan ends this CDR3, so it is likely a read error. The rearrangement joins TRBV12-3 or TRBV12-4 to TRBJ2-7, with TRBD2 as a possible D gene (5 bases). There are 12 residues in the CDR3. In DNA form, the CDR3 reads TGTGCCAGCAGTCCGGACTCCTACGAACAGTACTTG. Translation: CASSPDSYEQYL.

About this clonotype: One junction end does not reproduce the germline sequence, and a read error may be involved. DNA of the CDR3: TGTGCCAGCAGCTTGGCACCAGAGGGACTAACCGGGGAGCTGTATTTT. It is translated as CASSLAPEGLTGELYF. The chain has TRBV5-5 and TRBJ2-2, with TRBD2 matching 7 bases. This CDR3 is built from 16 residues. CDR1 is SGHKS and CDR2 is YYEKEE in the germline V gene (reference sequence).

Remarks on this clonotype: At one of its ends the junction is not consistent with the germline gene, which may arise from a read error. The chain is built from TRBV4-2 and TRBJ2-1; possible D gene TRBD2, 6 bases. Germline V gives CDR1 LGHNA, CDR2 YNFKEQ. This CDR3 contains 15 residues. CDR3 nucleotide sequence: TGTGCCAGCAGTCAAGATTGGACTACAGGCTGTGAGCAGTTCTTC. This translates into CASSQDWTTGCEQFF.

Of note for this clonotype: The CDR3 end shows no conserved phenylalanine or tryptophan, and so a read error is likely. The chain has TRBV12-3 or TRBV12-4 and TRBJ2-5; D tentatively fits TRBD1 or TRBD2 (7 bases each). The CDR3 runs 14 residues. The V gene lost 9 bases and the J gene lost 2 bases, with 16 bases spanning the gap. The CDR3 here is CASRGGTVQETQYS. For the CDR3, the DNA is TGTGCCAGTAGGGGAGGGACAGTACAAGAGACCCAGTACTCC.